This TCR beta chain was sequenced for a study of Ad26.COV2.S vaccination and SARS-CoV-2 variants. General study findings and limits: Total T cell responses, in the TCR breadth and depth analyses, may have been underestimated.

Here immunoSEQ multiplex PCR was the method, and the copy in TCRdb shows in-frame clones only, minus some. Found here are roughly 700,000 clones, around 89% of them singletons; the top ten hold about 1.5%. CDR3 length: 14 amino acids. V lost 5 bases to trimming and J lost 7 bases, with 17 bases between them. Looked up from germline, CDR1 is GTSNPN and CDR2 is SVGIG (reference sequence). As concerns this clone: What it recognizes is unknown.

As for treatment: roughly 20 received Ad26.COV2.S at low or high dose, single or two shots; a few received placebo; per-sample allocation not given. Sampling happened 63 days after the first vaccine or placebo injection. In Boston, the donor was an adult between 18-55 years of age. The chain couples TRBV30 to TRBJ1-4; tentative D call: TRBD1 (6 bases). The sequenced sample was peripheral blood, obtained in a trial of Ad26.COV2.S vaccine versus placebo. The TCR comes from a person aged 18-60 years who received the Ad26.COV2.S COVID-19 vaccine or a placebo. CDR3 sequence: CAWARGRGIEKLFF. The CDR3 region has the DNA TGTGCCTGGGCCCGGGGCAGGGGAATTGAAAAACTGTTTTTT.